Listed below are T cell receptor beta chains from one sample, sequenced in a study of cytomegalovirus exposure and HLA in healthy donors. TCRdb's copy holds only in-frame clones and misses some; the assay was immunoSEQ multiplex PCR. This table has hundreds of thousands of clones, 70% to 90% appearing once. Material: PBMCs. The source of these receptors is a woman aged 18-30 years in good health and CMV-seronegative. Both conserved end residues are part of each CDR3. A D gene is named only where the DNA matches it firmly. Where a row states a size, it is once, few, many or the class of an expanded clone; other rows omit it.

TRBV2	.	.	TRBJ2-7	TGTGCCAGCAGCGGAACTACAGGGCTTAACGAGCAGTACTTC	CASSGTTGLNEQYF
TRBV25-1	.	.	TRBJ1-5	TGTGCCAGCAGAGGACGGGGGAATCAGCCCCAGCATTTT	CASRGRGNQPQHF
TRBV19	TRBD1	.	TRBJ1-3	TGTGCCAGTAGTACCAGGACAGGTAGAAACACCATATATTTT	CASSTRTGRNTIYF
TRBV11-2	.	.	TRBJ2-7	TGTGCCAGCAGCTTATATGACCGGGAGTGGTACTTC	CASSLYDREWYF
TRBV9	TRBD1	once	TRBJ1-4	TGTGCCAGCAGCGCGGGGACAGGGAATGAAAAACTGTTTTTT	CASSAGTGNEKLFF
TRBV7-9	TRBD1	.	TRBJ1-4	TGTGCCAGCAGTTTCCGACAGGGGAGGGAAAAACTGTTTTTT	CASSFRQGREKLFF
TRBV6-6	TRBD1	.	TRBJ1-1	TGTGCCAGCAGTTATCAGGGGGCAAGTGAAGCTTTCTTT	CASSYQGASEAFF
TRBV7-2	TRBD1	.	TRBJ1-2	TGTGCCAGCAGCAAACTCCCACCGGGACAGGGGGAGGGCTACACCTTC	CASSKLPPGQGEGYTF
TRBV2	.	.	TRBJ2-5	TGTGCCAGCACTCTAAAGTGGTCACTCACCGATGAAGAGACCCAGTACTTC	CASTLKWSLTDEETQYF
TRBV19	.	.	TRBJ2-3	TGTGCCAGTAGCAAGATCAGGGCAGACACAGATACGCAGTATTTT	CASSKIRADTDTQYF
TRBV13	TRBD1	.	TRBJ2-7	TGTGCCAGCAGCTTACCGGACAGGGTGGAGCAGTACTTC	CASSLPDRVEQYF
TRBV5-1	.	.	TRBJ2-7	TGCGCCAGCAGCTTGGGGGGGCCCTCCTACGAGCAGTACTTC	CASSLGGPSYEQYF
TRBV19	TRBD1	.	TRBJ1-2	TGTGCCAGTAGTTCAGGACAGGGACACCGTTATGGCTACACCTTC	CASSSGQGHRYGYTF
TRBV19	TRBD1	.	TRBJ1-1	TGTGCCAGTAGGACCGCAGACAGTCAGGGGGTCACTGAAGCTTTCTTT	CASRTADSQGVTEAFF
TRBV21-1	.	.	TRBJ2-4	TGTGCCAGTCCTTACAGGGAGATCGCCAAAAACATTCAGTACTTC	CASPYREIAKNIQYF
TRBV2	.	.	TRBJ2-5	TGTGCCAGCAGTGAGGACAGAGAGACCCAGTACTTC	CASSEDRETQYF
TRBV6-1	.	.	TRBJ2-3	TGTGCCAGCAGGGGGCGGCTTAGCACAGATACGCAGTATTTT	CASRGRLSTDTQYF
TRBV5-6	TRBD1	.	TRBJ2-7	TGTGCCAGCAGCCGACCCTCGGGACAGAAGAGCTCCTACGAGCAGTACTTC	CASSRPSGQKSSYEQYF
TRBV29-1	.	.	TRBJ1-2	TGCAGCGTGGCCGATGGGGACACTAACTATGGCTACACCTTC	CSVADGDTNYGYTF
TRBV27	TRBD2	.	TRBJ2-5	TGTGCCAGCAGGCGGACTAGCGGGGGACACTTTCAAGAGACCCAGTACTTC	CASRRTSGGHFQETQYF
TRBV5-4	TRBD1	once	TRBJ2-7	TGTGCCAGCAGCTTCCGGACAGGGGGAGACGAGCAGTACTTC	CASSFRTGGDEQYF
TRBV9	.	.	TRBJ1-4	TGTGCCAGCAGCAGATCAAATAGACCGGAGGGGACGAATAAACTGTTTTTT	CASSRSNRPEGTNKLFF
TRBV6-1	TRBD2	.	TRBJ2-7	TGTGCCAGCAGGACCGGGACTAGCATCGACGAGCAGTACTTC	CASRTGTSIDEQYF
TRBV6-6	TRBD1	.	TRBJ1-5	TGTGCCAGCAGCGGGACAGGGGGCAATCAGCCCCAGCATTTT	CASSGTGGNQPQHF
TRBV30	TRBD1	.	TRBJ1-2	TGTGCCTGGAGTAGGGGGACAGGGGGCTACACCTTC	CAWSRGTGGYTF
TRBV7-2	TRBD1	.	TRBJ2-7	TGTGCCAGCCGGGACAGGGTTTCCTACGAGCAGTACTTC	CASRDRVSYEQYF
TRBV7-9	TRBD2	.	TRBJ2-1	TGTGCCAGCAGGGGGGGGTGGGTGGCGTATTCCAATGAGCAGTTCTTC	CASRGGWVAYSNEQFF
TRBV5-4	TRBD2	.	TRBJ2-7	TGTGCCAGCAGCTCGACGGGCGGGGGGTCCTACGAGCAGTACTTC	CASSSTGGGSYEQYF
TRBV5-1	TRBD2	.	TRBJ2-2	TGCGCCAGCAGCTTGGTACCGGGACTAGCCCTTGTCGCCGGGGAGCTGTTTTTT	CASSLVPGLALVAGELFF
TRBV6-6	.	.	TRBJ2-7	TGTGCCAGCAGTTACGGGGCAGTTACCTACGAGCAGTACTTC	CASSYGAVTYEQYF
TRBV25-1	.	.	TRBJ1-4	TGTGCCAGCAGCGGGACAAGGGGTCGTGAACTGTTTTTT	CASSGTRGRELFF
TRBV5-5	TRBD1	once	TRBJ1-5	TGTGCCAGCAGTCGAGACAGGGGCCGGAATCAGCCCCAGCATTTT	CASSRDRGRNQPQHF
TRBV5-1	TRBD2	.	TRBJ2-2	TGCGCCAGCAGCTTCACAGCGGGGGGTACCGGGGAGCTGTTTTTT	CASSFTAGGTGELFF
TRBV5-1	TRBD2	.	TRBJ2-3	TGCGCCAGCAGCTTGGCGGGGGGGCGGGGAGATACGCAGTATTTT	CASSLAGGRGDTQYF
TRBV5-1	.	.	TRBJ1-4	TGCGCCAGCACCTTTGATAGTTTGGCTAATGAAAAACTGTTTTTT	CASTFDSLANEKLFF
TRBV27	.	.	TRBJ1-2	TGTGCCAGCAGTCCCACAGATACTCTTAACTATGGCTACACCTTC	CASSPTDTLNYGYTF
TRBV5-4	.	.	TRBJ2-7	TGTGCCAGCAGCGGGGAGGGGGGGCCCTCCTACGAGCAGTACTTC	CASSGEGGPSYEQYF
TRBV7-8	.	.	TRBJ1-2	TGTGCCAGCAGCTTAGATCCCGCAGGCAACTATGGCTACACCTTC	CASSLDPAGNYGYTF
TRBV5-1	TRBD2	.	TRBJ2-5	TGCGCCAGCAGTGTGGGAGCGGGGGCTGAAGAGACCCAGTACTTC	CASSVGAGAEETQYF
TRBV5-1	TRBD1	.	TRBJ1-6	TGCGCCAGCGGGCAGGGGGCTCAATCACCCCTCCACTTT	CASGQGAQSPLHF
TRBV4-1	.	.	TRBJ1-3	TGCGCCAGCAGCCAAGATACGGGACTCTCTGGAAACACCATATATTTT	CASSQDTGLSGNTIYF
TRBV9	.	.	TRBJ1-3	TGTGCCAGCAGCGTAGGGCCCGGGGAGGGAAACACCATATATTTT	CASSVGPGEGNTIYF